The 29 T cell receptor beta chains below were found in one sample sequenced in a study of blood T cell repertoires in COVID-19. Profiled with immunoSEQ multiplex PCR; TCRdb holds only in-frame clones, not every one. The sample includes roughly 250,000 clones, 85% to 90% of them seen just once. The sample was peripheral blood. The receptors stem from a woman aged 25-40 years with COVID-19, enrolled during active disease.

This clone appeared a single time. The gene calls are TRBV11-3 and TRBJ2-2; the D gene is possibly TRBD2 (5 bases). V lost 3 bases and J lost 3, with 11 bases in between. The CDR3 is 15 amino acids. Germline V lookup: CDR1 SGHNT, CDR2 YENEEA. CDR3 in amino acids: CASSLARVDTGELFF. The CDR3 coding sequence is TGTGCCAGCAGCTTGGCGCGGGTAGACACCGGGGAGCTGTTTTTT.

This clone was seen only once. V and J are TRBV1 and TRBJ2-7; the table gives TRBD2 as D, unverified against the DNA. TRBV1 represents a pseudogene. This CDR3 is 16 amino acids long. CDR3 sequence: CTSSQESGGGGYEQYF. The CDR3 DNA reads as TGCACCAGCAGCCAAGAGAGTGGTGGGGGGGGATACGAGCAGTACTTC.

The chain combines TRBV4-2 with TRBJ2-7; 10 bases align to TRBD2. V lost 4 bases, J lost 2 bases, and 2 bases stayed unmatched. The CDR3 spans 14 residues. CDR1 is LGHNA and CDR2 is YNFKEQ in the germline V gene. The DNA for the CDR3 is TGTGCCAGCAGCCCTACTAGCGGGGCCTACGAGCAGTACTTC. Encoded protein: CASSPTSGAYEQYF.

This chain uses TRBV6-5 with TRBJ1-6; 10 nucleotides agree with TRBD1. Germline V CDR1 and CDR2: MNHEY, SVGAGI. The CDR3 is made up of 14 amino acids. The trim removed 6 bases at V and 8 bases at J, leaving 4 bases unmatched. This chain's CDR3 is CASSRDRGYSPLHF. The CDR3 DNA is TGTGCCAGCAGCCGGGACAGGGGTTATTCACCCCTCCACTTT.

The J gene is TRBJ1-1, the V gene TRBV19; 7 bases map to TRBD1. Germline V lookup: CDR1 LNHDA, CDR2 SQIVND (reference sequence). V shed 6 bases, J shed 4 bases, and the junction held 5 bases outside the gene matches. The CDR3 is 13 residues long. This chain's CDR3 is CASRLQGITEAFF. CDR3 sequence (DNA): TGTGCCAGTAGACTACAGGGGATCACTGAAGCTTTCTTT.

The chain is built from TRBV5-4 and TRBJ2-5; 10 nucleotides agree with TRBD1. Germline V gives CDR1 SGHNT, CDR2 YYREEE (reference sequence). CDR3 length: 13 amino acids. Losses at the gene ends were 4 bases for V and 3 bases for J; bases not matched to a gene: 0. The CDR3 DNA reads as TGTGCCAGCAGCGGGACAGGGGAAGAGACCCAGTACTTC. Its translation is CASSGTGEETQYF.

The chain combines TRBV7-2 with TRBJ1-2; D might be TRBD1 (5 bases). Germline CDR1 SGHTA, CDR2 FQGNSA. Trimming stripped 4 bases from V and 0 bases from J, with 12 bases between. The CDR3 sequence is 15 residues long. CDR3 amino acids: CASSSIGVTNYGYTF. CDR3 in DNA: TGTGCCAGCAGCTCCATAGGGGTTACTAACTATGGCTACACCTTC.

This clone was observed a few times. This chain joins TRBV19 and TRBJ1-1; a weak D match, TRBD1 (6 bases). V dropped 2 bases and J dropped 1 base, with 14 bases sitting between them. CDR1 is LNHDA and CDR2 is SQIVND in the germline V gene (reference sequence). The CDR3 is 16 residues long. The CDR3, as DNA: TGTGCCAGTAGTATAAGGGGGAGAAGATCGAACACTGAAGCTTTCTTT. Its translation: CASSIRGRRSNTEAFF.

The CDR3 reads CASSRGTSDSYNEQFF. CDR3 DNA: TGTGCCAGTAGTAGGGGGACTAGCGACTCCTACAATGAGCAGTTCTTC. This rearrangement joins TRBV19 to TRBJ2-1, with 10 bases lining up with TRBD2. The trim removed 4 bases at V and 0 bases at J, leaving 3 bases unmatched. This CDR3 region has 16 residues. From germline, CDR1 is LNHDA and CDR2 SQIVND (reference sequence).

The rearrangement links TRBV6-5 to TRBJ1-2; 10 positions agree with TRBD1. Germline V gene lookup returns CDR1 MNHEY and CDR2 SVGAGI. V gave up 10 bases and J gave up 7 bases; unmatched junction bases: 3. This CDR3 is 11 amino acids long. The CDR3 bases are TGTGCCACCGGGACAGGGGTTGGCTACACCTTC. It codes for CATGTGVGYTF.

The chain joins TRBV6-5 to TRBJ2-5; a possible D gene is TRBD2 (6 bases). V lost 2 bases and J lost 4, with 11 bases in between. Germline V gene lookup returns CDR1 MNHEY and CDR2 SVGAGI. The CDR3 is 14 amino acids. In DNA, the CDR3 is TGTGCCAGCAGTTACGGGGGGATTTTAGAGACCCAGTACTTC. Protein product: CASSYGGILETQYF.

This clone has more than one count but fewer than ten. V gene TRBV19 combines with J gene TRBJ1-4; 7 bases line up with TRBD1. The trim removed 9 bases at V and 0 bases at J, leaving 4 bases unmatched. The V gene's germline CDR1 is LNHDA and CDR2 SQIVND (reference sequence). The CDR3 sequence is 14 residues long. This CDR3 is CARLTGATNEKLFF. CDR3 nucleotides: TGTGCCAGACTTACAGGGGCAACTAATGAAAAACTGTTTTTT.

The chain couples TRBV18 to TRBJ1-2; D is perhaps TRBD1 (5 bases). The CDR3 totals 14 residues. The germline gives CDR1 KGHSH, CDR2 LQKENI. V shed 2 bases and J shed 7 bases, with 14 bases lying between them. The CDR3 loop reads CASSPVQGGVGYTF. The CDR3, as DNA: TGTGCCAGCTCACCAGTGCAGGGCGGGGTTGGCTACACCTTC.

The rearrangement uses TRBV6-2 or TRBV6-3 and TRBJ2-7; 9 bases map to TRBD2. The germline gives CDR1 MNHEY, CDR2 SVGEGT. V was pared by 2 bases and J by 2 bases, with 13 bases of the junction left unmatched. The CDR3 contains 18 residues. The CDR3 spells CASSYNAGGPFSTYEQYF. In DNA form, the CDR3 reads TGTGCCAGCAGTTACAACGCGGGGGGGCCGTTTAGTACCTACGAGCAGTACTTC.

Written as DNA, the CDR3 is TGCGCCAGCAGCTCGGGACAGCGGGTCGGAAATGGCTACACCTTC. Amino acids: CASSSGQRVGNGYTF. This chain joins TRBV5-1 and TRBJ1-2, with TRBD1 matching 7 bases. CDR3 length: 15 amino acids. After removal of 3 bases from V and 6 bases from J, the junction contained 11 bases not matched to a gene. The V gene's germline CDR1 is SGHRS and CDR2 YFSETQ.

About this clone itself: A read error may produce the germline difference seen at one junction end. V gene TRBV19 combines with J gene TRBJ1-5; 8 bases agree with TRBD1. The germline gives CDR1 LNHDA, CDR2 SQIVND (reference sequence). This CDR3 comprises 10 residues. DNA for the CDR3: TGTGCCAGTATGCCGGGACAGGCCCTTTTT. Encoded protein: CASMPGQALF.

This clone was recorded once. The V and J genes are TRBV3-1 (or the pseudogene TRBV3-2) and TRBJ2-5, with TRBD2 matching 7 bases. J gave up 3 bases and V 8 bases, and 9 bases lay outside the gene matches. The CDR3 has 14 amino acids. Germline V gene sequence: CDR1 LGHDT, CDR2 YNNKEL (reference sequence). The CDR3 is CASLWGGVEETQYF. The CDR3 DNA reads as TGTGCCAGCCTATGGGGGGGGGTTGAAGAGACCCAGTACTTC.

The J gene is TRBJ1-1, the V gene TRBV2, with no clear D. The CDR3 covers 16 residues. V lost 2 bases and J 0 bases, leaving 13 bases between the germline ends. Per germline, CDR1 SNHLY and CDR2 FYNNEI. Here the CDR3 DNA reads TGTGCCAGCAGTGAATATGGGCAGCCCATGAACACTGAAGCTTTCTTT. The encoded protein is CASSEYGQPMNTEAFF.

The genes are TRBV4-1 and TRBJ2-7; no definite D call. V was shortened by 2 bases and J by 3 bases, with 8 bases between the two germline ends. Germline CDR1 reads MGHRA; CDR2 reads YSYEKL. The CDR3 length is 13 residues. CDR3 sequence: CASSQIVVYEQYF. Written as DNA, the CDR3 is TGCGCCAGCAGCCAAATCGTCGTCTACGAGCAGTACTTC.

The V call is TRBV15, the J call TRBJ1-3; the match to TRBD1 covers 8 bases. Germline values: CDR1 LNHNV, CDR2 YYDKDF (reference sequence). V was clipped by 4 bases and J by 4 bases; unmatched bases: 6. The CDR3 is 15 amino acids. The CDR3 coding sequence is TGTGCCACCAGCATCGACAGGGGAGCGGGAAACACCATATATTTT. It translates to CATSIDRGAGNTIYF.

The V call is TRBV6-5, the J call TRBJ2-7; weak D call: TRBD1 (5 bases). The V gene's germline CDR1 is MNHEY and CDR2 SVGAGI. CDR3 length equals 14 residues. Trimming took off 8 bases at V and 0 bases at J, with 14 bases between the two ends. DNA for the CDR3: TGTGCCAGCTCCCGCCTCGACAGCTCCTACGAGCAGTACTTC. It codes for CASSRLDSSYEQYF.

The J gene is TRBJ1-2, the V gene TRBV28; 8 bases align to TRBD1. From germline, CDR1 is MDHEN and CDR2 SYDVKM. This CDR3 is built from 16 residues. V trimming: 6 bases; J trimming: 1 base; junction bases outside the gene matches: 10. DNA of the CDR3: TGTGCCAGCAGGACGGGACAGGCTACGATTAACTATGGCTACACCTTC. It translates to CASRTGQATINYGYTF.

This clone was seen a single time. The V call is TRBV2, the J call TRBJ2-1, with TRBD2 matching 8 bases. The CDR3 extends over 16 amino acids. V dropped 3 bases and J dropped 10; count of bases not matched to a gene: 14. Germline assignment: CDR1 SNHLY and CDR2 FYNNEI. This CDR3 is CASSEGPGRGGLEQFF. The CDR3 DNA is TGTGCCAGCAGTGAGGGTCCTGGCCGGGGGGGCCTGGAGCAGTTCTTC.

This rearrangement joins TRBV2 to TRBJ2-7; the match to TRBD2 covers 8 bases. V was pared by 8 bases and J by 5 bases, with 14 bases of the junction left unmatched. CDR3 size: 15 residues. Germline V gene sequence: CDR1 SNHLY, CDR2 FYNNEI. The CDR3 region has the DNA TGTGCCAGCCGGGACGGGGGGGCCAGGTCCCACGAGCAGTACTTC. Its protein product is CASRDGGARSHEQYF.

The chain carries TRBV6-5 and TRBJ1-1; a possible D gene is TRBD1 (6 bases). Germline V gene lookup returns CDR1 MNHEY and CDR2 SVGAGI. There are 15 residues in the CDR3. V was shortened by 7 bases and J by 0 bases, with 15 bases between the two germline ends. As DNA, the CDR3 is TGTGCCAGCACCGTTACGGGACACTTGAACACTGAAGCTTTCTTT. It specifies CASTVTGHLNTEAFF.

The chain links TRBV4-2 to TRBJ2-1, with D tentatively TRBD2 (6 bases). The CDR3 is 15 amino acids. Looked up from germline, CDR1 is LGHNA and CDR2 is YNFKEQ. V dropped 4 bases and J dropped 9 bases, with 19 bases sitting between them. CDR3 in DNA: TGTGCCAGCAGCCGGAGGGATCCCGGGGAGACTGAGCAGTTCTTC. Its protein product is CASSRRDPGETEQFF.

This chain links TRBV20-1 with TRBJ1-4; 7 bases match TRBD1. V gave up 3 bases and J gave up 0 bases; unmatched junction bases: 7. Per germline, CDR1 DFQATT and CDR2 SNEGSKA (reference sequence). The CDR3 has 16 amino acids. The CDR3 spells CSASPRDSATNEKLFF. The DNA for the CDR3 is TGCAGTGCTAGTCCCCGGGACAGTGCAACTAATGAAAAACTGTTTTTT.

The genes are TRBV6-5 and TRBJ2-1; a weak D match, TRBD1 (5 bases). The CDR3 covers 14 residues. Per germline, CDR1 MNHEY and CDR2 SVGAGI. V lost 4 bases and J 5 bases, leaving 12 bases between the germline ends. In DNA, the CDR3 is TGTGCCAGCAGTTCGGCAGGGTCGGACAATGAGCAGTTCTTC. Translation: CASSSAGSDNEQFF.

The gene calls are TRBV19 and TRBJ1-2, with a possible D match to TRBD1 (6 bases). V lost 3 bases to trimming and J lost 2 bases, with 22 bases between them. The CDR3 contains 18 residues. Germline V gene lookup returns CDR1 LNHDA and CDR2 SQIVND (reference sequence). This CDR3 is CASSIGPPTGTKNYGYTF. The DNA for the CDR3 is TGTGCCAGTAGTATCGGTCCACCTACCGGGACAAAGAACTATGGCTACACCTTC.